Below, one T cell receptor beta chain is given with its context. Antigen: not known. Only in-frame clones appear in the TCRdb table, and some are missing; sequencing was by immunoSEQ multiplex PCR. The data hold approximately 260,000 clones, with around 86% observed a single time. The data stem from a study of cytomegalovirus exposure and HLA in healthy donors. General study points: Cytomegalovirus status, reportedly, was diagnosed with high specificity and sensitivity by the classifier.

Among the 100 to 150 subjects of the validation cohort, separate from the roughly 700-subject first cohort, were the donors. The CDR3 consists of 16 residues. Germline V gene data show CDR1 as MDHEN and CDR2 as SYDVKM. Trimming pared 3 bases from V and 0 bases from J, leaving 14 bases between. Sequencing was carried out using PBMCs. The chain is built from TRBV28 and TRBJ1-1; no firm D call. The TCR comes from a woman between 18 and 29 years old in good health and CMV-seronegative. The CDR3 coding sequence is TGTGCCAGCAGTTTTACCCTCGGTTTAATGAACACTGAAGCTTTCTTT. Residues: CASSFTLGLMNTEAFF.